Each of the 20 T cell receptor beta chains below was sequenced from the same sample in a study of shared clonotypes between healthy human individuals. Generated by immunoSEQ multiplex PCR, the TCRdb table keeps only in-frame clones and is missing some. The table shows a few million clones, with around 92% occurring only once. Sequencing used naive CD4+ T cells from PBMCs. Subset: CD45RA+ positively selected. The receptors here all came from a man between 18 and 29 years old in good health. Some clones in this sample may be carry-over from other donors' samples.

The genes are TRBV7-8 and TRBJ2-1; D is unclear. The germline V gene has CDR1 SGHVS and CDR2 FQNEAQ. The CDR3 covers 14 residues. The germline V and J ends were trimmed by 0 bases and 1 base, with 4 bases remaining between them. The CDR3 region is CASSLAASYNEQFF. As DNA, the CDR3 is TGTGCCAGCAGCTTAGCCGCGTCCTACAATGAGCAGTTCTTC.

For this clone: One junction end disagrees with the germline gene, perhaps due to a read error. The chain recombines TRBV20-1 with TRBJ1-2; 7 bases agree with TRBD1. The CDR3 sequence is 10 residues long. Germline V CDR1 and CDR2: DFQATT, SNEGSKA (reference sequence). The CDR3 DNA is TGCAGTGCTAGCTGGACAGGTTATGCCTTC. It specifies CSASWTGYAF.

V gene TRBV6-1 combines with J gene TRBJ1-2; 8 positions match TRBD1. Trimming cost V 4 bases and J 8 bases; bases outside gene matches: 12. The CDR3 loop spans 15 amino acids. Germline V gives CDR1 MNHNS, CDR2 SASEGT. The chain's CDR3 is CASSASTGGLGGYTF. CDR3 DNA sequence: TGTGCCAGCAGTGCTTCAACAGGGGGTCTAGGAGGCTACACCTTC.

V and J are TRBV7-2 and TRBJ1-1, with D unresolved. This CDR3 has 13 amino acids. The V end was cut by 1 base, the J end by 6 bases, with 9 bases between. The germline V gene encodes CDR1 SGHTA and CDR2 FQGNSA. Here the CDR3 reads CASSLGRGPEAFF. In nucleotides, the CDR3 is TGTGCCAGCAGCTTAGGACGAGGTCCTGAAGCTTTCTTT.

V and J are TRBV11-2 and TRBJ2-3, with D possibly being TRBD1 or TRBD2 (5 bases each). Per germline, CDR1 SGHAT and CDR2 FQNNGV. V was shortened by 3 bases and J by 4 bases, with 11 bases between the two germline ends. This CDR3 spans 14 amino acids. The CDR3 spells CASSFGTIADTQYF. In nucleotides, the CDR3 is TGTGCCAGCAGCTTCGGGACGATTGCAGATACGCAGTATTTT.

This chain connects TRBV29-1 to TRBJ1-1; the D is unclear. The V gene's germline CDR1 is SQVTM and CDR2 ANQGSEA. V lost 6 bases to trimming and J lost 0 bases, with 8 bases between them. The CDR3 is made up of 12 amino acids. In nucleotides, the CDR3 is TGCAGCGTGGCATACATGAACACTGAAGCTTTCTTT. It encodes CSVAYMNTEAFF.

This clone showed up just once. The chain has TRBV14 and TRBJ2-6; D remains ambiguous. Germline CDR1 reads SGHDN; CDR2 reads FVKESK. V was clipped by 4 bases and J by 0 bases, with 13 bases between them. The CDR3 extends over 17 amino acids. The CDR3, as DNA: TGTGCCAGCAGCCCGACGGGCCGGCCCTCTGGGGCCAACGTCCTGACTTTC. As protein: CASSPTGRPSGANVLTF.

This sequence joins TRBV4-1 and TRBJ1-5; 9 nucleotides agree with TRBD1. With V trimmed by 1 base and J by 6 bases, 1 base remained unmatched. The V gene's germline CDR1 is MGHRA and CDR2 YSYEKL. This CDR3 spans 14 amino acids. CDR3 amino acids: CASSQGQGGQPQHF. DNA for the CDR3: TGCGCCAGCAGCCAAGGACAGGGGGGTCAGCCCCAGCATTTT.

CDR3 sequence (DNA): TGCGCCAGCAGGGACACTAGCAGCTCCTACGAGCAGTACTTC. It yields the protein CASRDTSSSYEQYF. The V and J genes are TRBV5-1 and TRBJ2-7; D is perhaps TRBD2 (6 bases). The germline V gene has CDR1 SGHRS and CDR2 YFSETQ. There are 14 residues in the CDR3. V was trimmed by 5 bases and J by 0 bases, leaving 12 bases between them.

CDR3 in DNA: TGTGCCAGCAGCCGGACACAAAATGAGGAGGAGACCCAGTACTTC. Translation gives CASSRTQNEEETQYF. The chain has TRBV11-3 and TRBJ2-5, with a weak D call TRBD1 (5 bases). The V gene lost 5 bases and the J gene lost 5 bases, with 18 bases spanning the gap. Germline loops: CDR1 SGHNT, CDR2 YENEEA. CDR3 length: 15 amino acids. Complete variable domain (other parts from reference TRBV11-3 and TRBJ2-5): EAGVVQSPRYKIIEKKQPVAFWCNPISGHNTLYWYLQNLGQGPELLIRYENEEAVDDSQLPKDRFSAERLKGVDSTLKIQPAELGDSAVYLCASSRTQNEEETQYFGPGTRLLVL.

The chain carries TRBV6-5 and TRBJ2-7; D ambiguous. Germline CDR1 reads MNHEY; CDR2 reads SVGAGI. The CDR3 extends over 14 amino acids. V gave up 2 bases and J gave up 2 bases, with 10 bases separating them. Here the CDR3 reads CASSYRGVPYEQYF. Written as DNA, the CDR3 is TGTGCCAGCAGTTACCGCGGAGTGCCCTACGAGCAGTACTTC.

About this clone: The sample holds other DNA sequences that translate to the same CDR3. V usage is TRBV19 and J usage is TRBJ2-2; D not certain. Trimming took off 0 bases at V and 6 bases at J, with 2 bases between the two ends. This CDR3 region has 12 residues. Germline V gives CDR1 LNHDA, CDR2 SQIVND (reference sequence). In DNA form, the CDR3 reads TGTGCCAGTAGTATAGAGGCCGGGGAGCTGTTTTTT. Amino acids: CASSIEAGELFF.

This chain links TRBV15 with TRBJ1-5, with 10 positions matching TRBD1. Trimming took 1 base from V and 3 from J; bases not matched to a gene: 3. Germline loops: CDR1 LNHNV, CDR2 YYDKDF (reference sequence). CDR3 length: 16 residues. The CDR3 protein is CATSRGQGAYNQPQHF. The CDR3 DNA is TGTGCCACCAGCAGAGGACAGGGGGCCTACAATCAGCCCCAGCATTTT. Drawing the rest from reference TRBV15 and TRBJ1-5, the complete variable domain is DAMVIQNPRYQVTQFGKPVTLSCSQTLNHNVMYWYQQKSSQAPKLLFHYYDKDFNNEADTPDNFQSRRPNTSFCFLDIRSPGLGDTAMYLCATSRGQGAYNQPQHFGDGTRLSIL.

The chain employs TRBV11-2 and TRBJ1-3; D is possibly TRBD1 (6 bases). Trimming left V 5 bases short and J 1 base short, with 15 bases between. The germline CDR1 and CDR2 sequences are SGHAT and FQNNGV. The CDR3 runs 16 residues. The DNA of the CDR3 is TGTGCCAGCAGCGGTTACAGGGTCCTGTCTGGAAACACCATATATTTT. Its protein is CASSGYRVLSGNTIYF.

The CDR3: CASSEEAWGVSASNEQFF. CDR3 DNA sequence: TGTGCCAGCAGTGAAGAGGCATGGGGAGTCAGCGCCTCCAATGAGCAGTTCTTC. This sequence joins TRBV6-1 and TRBJ2-1; D perhaps matches TRBD2 (5 bases). In germline, CDR1 is MNHNS, CDR2 SASEGT. The CDR3 covers 18 residues. The V and J ends lost 1 base and 6 bases respectively, with 22 bases between them.

The genes are TRBV6-1 and TRBJ2-5; 10 nucleotides agree with TRBD1. Trimming cost V 6 bases and J 5 bases; bases outside gene matches: 6. There are 14 residues in the CDR3. In germline, CDR1 is MNHNS, CDR2 SASEGT. For the CDR3, the DNA is TGTGCCAGCAGACCCGGGACAGGGGACGAGACCCAGTACTTC. It yields the protein CASRPGTGDETQYF.

This clone has just one count. The chain combines TRBV9 with TRBJ2-7, with 10 bases lining up with TRBD1. V lost 0 bases, J lost 3 bases, and 3 bases stayed unmatched. This CDR3 has 15 residues. CDR1 and CDR2 (germline): SGDLS, YYNGEE. DNA for the CDR3: TGTGCCAGCAGCGTAGGCGGACAGGGGGGCTACGAGCAGTACTTC. This sequence encodes CASSVGGQGGYEQYF.

This clone was recorded only once. The V gene is TRBV28, the J gene TRBJ1-4; 10 bases agree with TRBD1. V trimming: 5 bases; J trimming: 8 bases; junction bases outside the gene matches: 8. The CDR3 has 15 residues. Germline V gene lookup returns CDR1 MDHEN and CDR2 SYDVKM. Here the CDR3 DNA reads TGTGCCAGCAGTCGACTGGGACAGGGGCAAGAAAAACTGTTTTTT. Translated, it gives CASSRLGQGQEKLFF.

As for this clone: This CDR3 is also generated by other DNA sequences in the sample. The V gene is TRBV18, the J gene TRBJ2-5; D gene uncertain. V was shortened by 3 bases and J by 2 bases, with 4 bases between the two germline ends. The CDR3 is 12 residues long. The germline CDR1 and CDR2 sequences are KGHSH and LQKENI. The CDR3 DNA reads TGTGCCAGCTCACCTGCACAAGAGACCCAGTACTTC. Its translation is CASSPAQETQYF.

The J gene is TRBJ2-1, the V gene TRBV4-1; the D gene is possibly TRBD2 (6 bases). Per the germline V gene, CDR1 is MGHRA and CDR2 is YSYEKL. Trimming removed 0 bases from V and 3 bases from J, with 12 bases in between. This CDR3 spans 16 amino acids. The CDR3 DNA reads as TGCGCCAGCAGCCAAGAAGTGGCTAGCGACTACAATGAGCAGTTCTTC. Translated: CASSQEVASDYNEQFF.